Below, 29 T cell receptor beta chains from the same sample are listed, as sequenced in a study of blood T cell repertoires in COVID-19. Libraries were prepared by immunoSEQ multiplex PCR; TCRdb keeps only in-frame clonotypes and omits some of them. This table has 200,000 to 250,000 clones, more than 80% appearing once. Sequencing was performed on peripheral blood. The receptors shown here come from an elderly woman with COVID-19, enrolled during active disease.

The genes are TRBV5-6 and TRBJ1-2; 7 nucleotides match TRBD1. The CDR3 totals 13 residues. J gave up 4 bases and V 4 bases, and 4 bases lay outside the gene matches. Per germline, CDR1 SGHDT and CDR2 YYEEEE. CDR3 sequence reads: CASSKGQLYGYTF. For the CDR3, the DNA is TGTGCCAGCAGCAAGGGACAGCTCTATGGCTACACCTTC.

This rearrangement joins TRBV12-5 to TRBJ2-1; 7 bases line up with TRBD2. Germline V gene lookup returns CDR1 LGHNT and CDR2 FRNRAP. V shed 7 bases and J 0 bases; nucleotides not matched to a gene: 6. The CDR3 has 15 amino acids. The CDR3 is CASVPGGSSYNEQFF. In nucleotides, the CDR3 is TGTGCTAGTGTCCCAGGCGGGAGCTCCTACAATGAGCAGTTCTTC.

The V and J genes are TRBV5-1 and TRBJ2-1; 14 positions agree with TRBD2. The germline V gene has CDR1 SGHRS and CDR2 YFSETQ. The CDR3 is 19 amino acids. V shed 2 bases, J shed 7 bases, and the junction held 14 bases outside the gene matches. Here the CDR3 DNA reads TGCGCCAGCAGCTTCGCTCCGGGACTAGCGGGAGATTTTTTGAATGAGCAGTTCTTC. Translated: CASSFAPGLAGDFLNEQFF.

V is TRBV15 and J is TRBJ2-2, with D possibly TRBD2 on 7 matching bases. Trimming pared 3 bases from V and 4 bases from J, leaving 18 bases between. Germline CDR1 reads LNHNV; CDR2 reads YYDKDF (reference sequence). This CDR3 comprises 17 residues. The CDR3 DNA follows: TGTGCCACCAGCAGGGCGAGGGGGGGCGAGAGCACCGGGGAGCTGTTTTTT. Encoded protein: CATSRARGGESTGELFF.

Only a few counts were recorded for this clone. The gene calls are TRBV6-5 and TRBJ1-2; 8 nucleotides align to TRBD1. The CDR3 loop spans 13 amino acids. Germline V gives CDR1 MNHEY, CDR2 SVGAGI. V shed 6 bases, J shed 8 bases, and the junction held 8 bases outside the gene matches. Written as DNA, the CDR3 is TGTGCCAGCAGCCGCCAGGGGGCTAGGGGCTACACCTTC. Protein: CASSRQGARGYTF.

The chain couples TRBV10-3 to TRBJ1-2, with D tentatively TRBD1 (6 bases). Trimming took off 5 bases at V and 2 bases at J, with 12 bases between the two ends. Germline V gives CDR1 ENHRY, CDR2 SYGVKD. There are 14 residues in the CDR3. The CDR3 sequence is CAISRDTSNYGYTF. For the CDR3, the DNA is TGTGCCATCAGTCGGGACACCTCAAACTATGGCTACACCTTC.

V usage is TRBV5-6 and J usage is TRBJ2-7; D may be TRBD1 (6 bases). This CDR3 comprises 13 residues. Trimming shortened V by 4 bases and J by 3 bases, and 11 bases separated the two germline ends. CDR1 is SGHDT, CDR2 YYEEEE, per germline. CDR3 DNA: TGTGCCAGCAGCCCTCCGACAGGCTACGAGCAGTACTTC. This translates into CASSPPTGYEQYF.

The chain recombines TRBV10-1 with TRBJ2-5, with D possibly being TRBD1 (5 bases). The CDR3 totals 17 residues. CDR1 is WNHNN, CDR2 SYGVQD, per germline (reference sequence). V was clipped by 6 bases and J by 0 bases, with 20 bases between them. DNA for the CDR3: TGCGCCAGCAGCAAAAGCAGAACGACAGTCAACCAAGAGACCCAGTACTTC. It translates to CASSKSRTTVNQETQYF.

This chain uses TRBV7-3 with TRBJ1-1; maybe TRBD1 (5 bases). Per the germline V gene, CDR1 is SGHTA and CDR2 is FQGTGA. V lost 8 bases and J 1 base, leaving 8 bases between the germline ends. The CDR3 spans 12 residues. The CDR3, as DNA: TGTGCCAGCGGGGCAGGGAACACTGAAGCTTTCTTT. It specifies CASGAGNTEAFF.

The chain couples TRBV6-5 to TRBJ2-7; 8 bases line up with TRBD1. This CDR3 has 13 residues. The germline gives CDR1 MNHEY, CDR2 SVGAGI. With 4 bases clipped from V and 6 bases from J, the junction kept 5 bases outside the gene matches. CDR3 loop: CASSSDRVGEQYF. The DNA of the CDR3 is TGTGCCAGCAGTTCGGACAGGGTTGGCGAGCAGTACTTC.

The V and J genes are TRBV6-1 and TRBJ1-1; D is perhaps TRBD1 (6 bases). Germline V gene data show CDR1 as MNHNS and CDR2 as SASEGT. V was trimmed by 2 bases and J by 4 bases, leaving 14 bases between them. The CDR3 totals 15 residues. The CDR3 spells CASSEFTQGSTEAFF. The DNA of the CDR3 is TGTGCCAGCAGTGAATTCACCCAGGGGAGCACTGAAGCTTTCTTT.

The chain links TRBV4-1 to TRBJ1-1; D is ambiguous. Trimming stripped 2 bases from V and 1 base from J, with 14 bases between. Germline CDR1 reads MGHRA; CDR2 reads YSYEKL. The CDR3 loop spans 16 amino acids. This CDR3 is CASSQPPWRKNTEAFF. The CDR3 DNA sequence: TGCGCCAGCAGCCAACCCCCGTGGAGGAAGAACACTGAAGCTTTCTTT.

J is TRBJ2-1 and V is TRBV7-3; D gene uncertain. Between the trimmed V and J ends, which lost 0 bases and 1 base, there was a span of 7 bases. The V gene's germline CDR1 is SGHTA and CDR2 FQGTGA. The CDR3 spans 15 residues. The CDR3 here is CASSLTASSYNEQFF. In DNA, the CDR3 is TGTGCCAGCAGCTTAACGGCCAGTTCCTACAATGAGCAGTTCTTC.

Here the CDR3 reads CAISVGVGKVGSPLHF. CDR3 nucleotides: TGTGCCATCAGTGTTGGTGTCGGGAAGGTCGGCTCACCCCTCCACTTT. This chain links TRBV10-3 with TRBJ1-6; D not certain. Germline V gives CDR1 ENHRY, CDR2 SYGVKD. The CDR3 runs 16 residues. Deletions cut 4 bases from V and 10 bases from J, with 20 bases between.

This clone was counted a few times. V and J are TRBV6-1 and TRBJ2-4; D is possibly TRBD1 (5 bases). CDR3 length: 16 residues. In germline, CDR1 is MNHNS, CDR2 SASEGT. Deletions cut 4 bases from V and 1 base from J, with 14 bases between. CDR3 residues: CASSGGHVYAKNIQYF. CDR3 nucleotides: TGTGCCAGCAGTGGCGGACACGTCTATGCCAAAAACATTCAGTACTTC.

V is TRBV5-4 and J is TRBJ1-2, with D perhaps TRBD1 (6 bases). This CDR3 contains 15 residues. Trimming took 5 bases from V and 7 from J, leaving 21 bases between them. The V gene's germline CDR1 is SGHNT and CDR2 YYREEE (reference sequence). The CDR3: CASRTPQGMERGYTF. In nucleotides, the CDR3 is TGTGCCAGCAGAACCCCCCAGGGGATGGAACGTGGCTACACCTTC.

The chain employs TRBV11-2 and TRBJ2-7; 7 bases are shared with TRBD1. Per germline, CDR1 SGHAT and CDR2 FQNNGV. The junction had 5 bases not matched to a gene; V was cut back by 6 bases and J by 0 bases. The CDR3 is 14 residues long. The CDR3: CASRRQGDSYEQYF. In nucleotides, the CDR3 is TGTGCCAGCAGGCGACAGGGTGACTCCTACGAGCAGTACTTC.

This sequence joins TRBV6-1 and TRBJ1-1; maybe TRBD1 (6 bases). The V gene's germline CDR1 is MNHNS and CDR2 SASEGT. The CDR3 is made up of 15 amino acids. Trimming took 3 bases from V and 5 from J, leaving 16 bases between them. CDR3 protein: CASSEVSAGVTEAFF. Here the CDR3 DNA reads TGTGCCAGCAGTGAGGTGTCGGCAGGGGTTACTGAAGCTTTCTTT.

The chain carries TRBV19 and TRBJ1-1; 8 bases are shared with TRBD1. This CDR3 comprises 15 residues. V was clipped by 4 bases and J by 4 bases; unmatched bases: 8. CDR1 is LNHDA and CDR2 is SQIVND in the germline V gene (reference sequence). The CDR3 reads CASSRSRTGSTEAFF. CDR3 DNA sequence: TGTGCCAGTAGTAGAAGCCGGACAGGGTCCACTGAAGCTTTCTTT.

The chain joins TRBV28 to TRBJ2-1; TRBD1 aligns across 8 bases. V shed 6 bases, J shed 3 bases, and the junction held 7 bases outside the gene matches. The CDR3 loop spans 15 amino acids. Germline CDR1 reads MDHEN; CDR2 reads SYDVKM. DNA of the CDR3: TGTGCCAGCAGGTCCGGGACAGGACACTACAATGAGCAGTTCTTC. Translation: CASRSGTGHYNEQFF.

CDR3 amino acids: CASSREGLDTQYF. The CDR3 bases are TGTGCCAGCAGCCGGGAGGGACTGGATACGCAGTATTTT. This rearrangement joins TRBV3-1 (or the pseudogene TRBV3-2) to TRBJ2-3, with 7 bases identical to TRBD2. Losses at the gene ends were 4 bases for V and 6 bases for J; bases not matched to a gene: 4. The germline gives CDR1 LGHDT, CDR2 YNNKEL (reference sequence). CDR3 size: 13 residues.

This clone was seen a handful of times. The CDR3 DNA is TGTGCCAGCAGCGTAGGATCCCACACCGGGACAGGGGTGGTCGGGGAGCTGTTTTTT. It specifies CASSVGSHTGTGVVGELFF. The rearrangement uses TRBV9 and TRBJ2-2, with 10 bases that match TRBD1. V was clipped by 0 bases and J by 7 bases; unmatched bases: 15. CDR1 SGDLS and CDR2 YYNGEE come from the germline V gene. The length of the CDR3 is 19 residues.

This clone was found once. The genes are TRBV5-1 and TRBJ1-2, with 8 bases aligning to TRBD1. CDR3 length: 14 residues. CDR1 and CDR2 (germline): SGHRS, YFSETQ. J lost 6 bases, V lost 0 bases, and 4 bases had no gene match. The CDR3 coding sequence is TGCGCCAGCAGCTTGGGGGGGACAGGAGATGGCTACACCTTC. Translated: CASSLGGTGDGYTF. Filled out from reference TRBV5-1 and TRBJ1-2, the complete variable domain reads KAGVTQTPRYLIKTRGQQVTLSCSPISGHRSVSWYQQTPGQGLQFLFEYFSETQRNKGNFPGRFSGRQFSNSRSEMNVSTLELGDSALYLCASSLGGTGDGYTFGSGTRLTVV.

This clone occurred once. The V call is TRBV5-5, the J call TRBJ1-4; TRBD1 matches at 8 bases. Germline loops: CDR1 SGHKS, CDR2 YYEKEE (reference sequence). The CDR3 runs 16 residues. Trimming removed 3 bases from V and 2 bases from J; junction bases left unmatched: 6. The CDR3 DNA reads as TGTGCCAGCAGCTCTCAGGGGGCCGTGACTAATGAAAAACTGTTTTTT. Translation gives CASSSQGAVTNEKLFF.

V usage is TRBV6-5 and J usage is TRBJ1-2; D perhaps matches TRBD1 (6 bases). From germline, CDR1 is MNHEY and CDR2 SVGAGI. Trimming pared 0 bases from V and 4 bases from J, leaving 12 bases between. The CDR3 consists of 15 residues. DNA of the CDR3: TGTGCCAGCAGTTACTCTCTAGGGGGAAGCTATGGCTACACCTTC. Its protein product is CASSYSLGGSYGYTF.

V and J are TRBV21-1 and TRBJ2-3; the D call in the table, TRBD2, was not verified against the DNA. TRBV21-1 is classified as a pseudogene. CDR3 length: 16 amino acids. In DNA, the CDR3 is TGTGCCAGCAACGGACCGGGACTGCGGGGCCCAGATACGCAGTATTTT. The encoded protein is CASNGPGLRGPDTQYF.

The chain joins TRBV6-5 to TRBJ1-5; a weak D match, TRBD1 (6 bases). The V and J ends lost 4 bases and 3 bases respectively, with 13 bases between them. CDR3 length equals 15 residues. Germline V gives CDR1 MNHEY, CDR2 SVGAGI. The CDR3 loop reads CASSWTVEFNQPQHF. The DNA of the CDR3 is TGTGCCAGCAGTTGGACAGTCGAATTCAATCAGCCCCAGCATTTT.

This chain uses TRBV6-6 with TRBJ1-6, with a possible D match to TRBD1 (5 bases). Trimming pared 2 bases from V and 8 bases from J, leaving 16 bases between. CDR1 and CDR2 from the germline V gene are MNHNY and SVGAGI (reference sequence). The CDR3 is 16 amino acids. DNA for the CDR3: TGTGCCAGCAGTTACGGTTGGGGGGAAGGCGATTCACCCCTCCACTTT. Protein product: CASSYGWGEGDSPLHF.

This rearrangement joins TRBV6-6 to TRBJ1-2; 8 nucleotides match TRBD1. Trimming at V came to 6 bases and at J to 7 bases, leaving 4 bases not matched to a gene. The germline V gene has CDR1 MNHNY and CDR2 SVGAGI (reference sequence). The CDR3 runs 12 residues. CDR3 sequence reads: CASRDRDRGYTF. CDR3 bases: TGTGCCAGCAGGGACAGGGACCGTGGCTACACCTTC.